This note documents a single TCR beta chain sequence. Its specificity is unknown. This specimen comes from a study of CD8+CD57+ T cells in acquired aplastic anemia. The ends were cut back, 0 bases at V and 16 bases at J, with 10 bases in the middle. The CDR3 loop spans 12 amino acids. Germline V gives CDR1 MNHNY, CDR2 SVGAGI (reference sequence). Sequencing was done on patients that had shown CD8+CD57+ cell expansion by flow cytometry. Every patient presented with severe acquired aplastic anemia. Findings and limits, study-wide: Overlapping CD8+ CDR3 repertoires of patients and controls contained around 30 shared sequences.

Investigators profiled TCR beta VDJ and CDR3 from genomic DNA template. TCRdb independently ran MiXCR on the reads; one entry per CDR3 protein. This table holds 310,000 or so distinct CDR3 sequences, under 60% found once. What was sequenced was sorted CD4+, CD8+, or CD8+CD57+ T cells (not recorded which) from PBMCs. This receptor was taken from a human donor with aplastic anemia. The chain carries TRBV6-6 and TRBJ1-6; D is perhaps TRBD1 (5 bases). The CDR3 sequence is CASSYSSQGLHF. The CDR3, as DNA: TGTGCCAGCAGTTACTCGAGCCAGGGTCTCCACTTT.